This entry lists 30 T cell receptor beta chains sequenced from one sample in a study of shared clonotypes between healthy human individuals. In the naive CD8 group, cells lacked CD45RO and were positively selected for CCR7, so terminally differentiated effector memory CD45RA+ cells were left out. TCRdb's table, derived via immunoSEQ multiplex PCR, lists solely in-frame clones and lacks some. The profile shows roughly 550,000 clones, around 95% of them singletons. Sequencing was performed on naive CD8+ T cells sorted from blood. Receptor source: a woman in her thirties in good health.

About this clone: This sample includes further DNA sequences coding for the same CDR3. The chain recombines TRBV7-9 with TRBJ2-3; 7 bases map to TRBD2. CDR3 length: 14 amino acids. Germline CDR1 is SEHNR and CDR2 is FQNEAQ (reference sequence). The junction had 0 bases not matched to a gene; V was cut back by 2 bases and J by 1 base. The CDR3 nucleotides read TGTGCCAGCAGCTTAACTAGCGGCACAGATACGCAGTATTTT. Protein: CASSLTSGTDTQYF.

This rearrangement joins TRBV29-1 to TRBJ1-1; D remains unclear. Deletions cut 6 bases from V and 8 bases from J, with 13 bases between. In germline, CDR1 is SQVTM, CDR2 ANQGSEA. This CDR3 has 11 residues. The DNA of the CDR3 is TGCAGCGTCGCAGGACCGTTAGAAGCTTTCTTT. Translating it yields CSVAGPLEAFF.

This CDR3 reads CASAGGARNTIYF. The CDR3 DNA reads TGTGCCAGCGCCGGGGGGGCAAGAAACACCATATATTTT. The chain carries TRBV2 and TRBJ1-3; perhaps TRBD1 as D (6 bases). Germline loops: CDR1 SNHLY, CDR2 FYNNEI. The CDR3 contains 13 residues. Trimming removed 8 bases at V and 5 bases at J, with 13 bases between. Using reference TRBV2 and TRBJ1-3 for the parts outside the CDR3, the full variable domain is EPEVTQTPSHQVTQMGQEVILRCVPISNHLYFYWYRQILGQKVEFLVSFYNNEISEKSEIFDDQFSVERPDGSNFTLKIRSTKLEDSAMYFCASAGGARNTIYFGEGSWLTVV.

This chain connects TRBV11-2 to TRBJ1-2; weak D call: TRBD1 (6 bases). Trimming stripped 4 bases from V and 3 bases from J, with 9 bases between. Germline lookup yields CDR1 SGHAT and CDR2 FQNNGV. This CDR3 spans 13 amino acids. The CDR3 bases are TGTGCCAGCAGCTCGGACAGCCACTATGGCTACACCTTC. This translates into CASSSDSHYGYTF.

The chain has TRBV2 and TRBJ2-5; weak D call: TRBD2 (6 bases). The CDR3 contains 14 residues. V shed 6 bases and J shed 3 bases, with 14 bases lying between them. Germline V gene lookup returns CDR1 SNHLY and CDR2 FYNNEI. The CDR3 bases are TGTGCCAGCAGCGACCTCGGAGGGGAAGAGACCCAGTACTTC. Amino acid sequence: CASSDLGGEETQYF.

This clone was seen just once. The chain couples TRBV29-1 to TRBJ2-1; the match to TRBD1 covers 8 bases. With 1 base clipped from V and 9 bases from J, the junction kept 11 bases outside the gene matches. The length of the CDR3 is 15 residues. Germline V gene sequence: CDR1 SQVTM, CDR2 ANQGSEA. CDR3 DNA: TGCAGCGTTGAAGGCTCAGGGGGCGCTTACGGTGAGCAGTTCTTC. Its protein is CSVEGSGGAYGEQFF.

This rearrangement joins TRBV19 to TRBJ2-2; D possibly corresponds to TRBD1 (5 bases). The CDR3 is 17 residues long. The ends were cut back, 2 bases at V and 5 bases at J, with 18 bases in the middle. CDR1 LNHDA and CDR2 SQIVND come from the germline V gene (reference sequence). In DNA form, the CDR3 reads TGTGCCAGTAGTATATTTTTGTGGACACGTAAAACCGGGGAGCTGTTTTTT. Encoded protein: CASSIFLWTRKTGELFF.

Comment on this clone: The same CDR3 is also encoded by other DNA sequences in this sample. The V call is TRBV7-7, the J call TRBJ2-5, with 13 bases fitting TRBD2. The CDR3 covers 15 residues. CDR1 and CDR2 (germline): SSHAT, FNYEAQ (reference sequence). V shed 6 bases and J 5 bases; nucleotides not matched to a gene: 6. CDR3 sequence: CASSPGLAGVETQYF. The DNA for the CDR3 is TGTGCCAGCAGTCCAGGACTAGCGGGAGTGGAGACCCAGTACTTC.

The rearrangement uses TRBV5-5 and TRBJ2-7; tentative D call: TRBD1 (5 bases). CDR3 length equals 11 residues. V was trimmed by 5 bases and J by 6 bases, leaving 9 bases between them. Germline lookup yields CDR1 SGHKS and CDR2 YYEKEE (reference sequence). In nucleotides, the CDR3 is TGTGCCAGCAGGGCCCAGGGCGAGCAGTACTTC. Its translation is CASRAQGEQYF.

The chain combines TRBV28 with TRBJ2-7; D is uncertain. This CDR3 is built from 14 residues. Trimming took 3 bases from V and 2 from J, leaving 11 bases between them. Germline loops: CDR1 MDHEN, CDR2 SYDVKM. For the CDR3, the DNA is TGTGCCAGCAGTTTGCTCTCCTACCCCTACGAGCAGTACTTC. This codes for CASSLLSYPYEQYF.

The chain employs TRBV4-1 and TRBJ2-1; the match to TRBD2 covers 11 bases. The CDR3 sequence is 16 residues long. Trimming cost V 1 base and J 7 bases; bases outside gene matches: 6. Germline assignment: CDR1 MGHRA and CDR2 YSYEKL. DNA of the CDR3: TGCGCCAGCAGCCAAGTGTCACTAGCGGGAGTAAATGAGCAGTTCTTC. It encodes CASSQVSLAGVNEQFF.

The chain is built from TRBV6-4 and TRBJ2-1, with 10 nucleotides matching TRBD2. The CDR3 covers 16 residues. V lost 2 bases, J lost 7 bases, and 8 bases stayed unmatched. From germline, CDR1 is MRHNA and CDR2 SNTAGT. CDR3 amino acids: CASSDRTSGSLNEQFF. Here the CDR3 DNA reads TGTGCCAGCAGTGACCGGACTAGCGGATCCTTAAATGAGCAGTTCTTC.

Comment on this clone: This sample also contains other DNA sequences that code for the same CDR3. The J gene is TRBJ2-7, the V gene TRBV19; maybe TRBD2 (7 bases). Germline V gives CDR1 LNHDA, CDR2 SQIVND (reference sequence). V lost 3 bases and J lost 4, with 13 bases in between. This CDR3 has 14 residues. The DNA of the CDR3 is TGTGCCAGTAGTATCGGGGGGCGTGGGTACGAGCAGTACTTC. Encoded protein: CASSIGGRGYEQYF.

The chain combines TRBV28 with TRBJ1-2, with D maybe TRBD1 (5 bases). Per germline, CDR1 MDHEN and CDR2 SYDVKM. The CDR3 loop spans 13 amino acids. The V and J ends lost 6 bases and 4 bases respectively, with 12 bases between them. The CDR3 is CASSIGGSYGYTF. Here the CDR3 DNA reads TGTGCCAGCAGCATTGGGGGAAGCTATGGCTACACCTTC.

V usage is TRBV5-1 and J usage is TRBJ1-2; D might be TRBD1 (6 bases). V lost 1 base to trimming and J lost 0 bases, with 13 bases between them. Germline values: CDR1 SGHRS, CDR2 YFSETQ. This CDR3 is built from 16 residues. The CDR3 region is CASSLTRTESNYGYTF. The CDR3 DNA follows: TGCGCCAGCAGCTTGACACGGACAGAGTCTAACTATGGCTACACCTTC.

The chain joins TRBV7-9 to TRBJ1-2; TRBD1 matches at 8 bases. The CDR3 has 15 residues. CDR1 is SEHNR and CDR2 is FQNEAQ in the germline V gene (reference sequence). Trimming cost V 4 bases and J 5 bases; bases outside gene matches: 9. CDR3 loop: CASSSSGGGWYGYTF. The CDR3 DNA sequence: TGTGCCAGCAGCTCCTCAGGGGGCGGATGGTATGGCTACACCTTC.

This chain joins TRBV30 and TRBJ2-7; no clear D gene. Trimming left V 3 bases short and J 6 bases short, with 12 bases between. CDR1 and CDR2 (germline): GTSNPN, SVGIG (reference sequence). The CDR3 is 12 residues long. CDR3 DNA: TGTGCCTGGAGGGTTCTAGGGATCGAGCAGTACTTC. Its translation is CAWRVLGIEQYF.

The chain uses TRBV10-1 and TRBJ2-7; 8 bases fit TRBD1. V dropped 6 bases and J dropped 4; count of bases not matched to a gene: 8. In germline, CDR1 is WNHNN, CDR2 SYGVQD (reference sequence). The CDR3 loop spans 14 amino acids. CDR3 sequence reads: CASRGGQGVYEQYF. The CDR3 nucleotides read TGCGCCAGCAGGGGTGGACAGGGTGTATACGAGCAGTACTTC.

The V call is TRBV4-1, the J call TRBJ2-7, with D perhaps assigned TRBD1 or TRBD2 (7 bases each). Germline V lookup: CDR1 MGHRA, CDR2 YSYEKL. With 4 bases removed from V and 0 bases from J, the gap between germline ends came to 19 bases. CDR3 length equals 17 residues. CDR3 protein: CASSPSGAGGGSYEQYF. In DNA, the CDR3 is TGCGCCAGCAGCCCAAGTGGGGCAGGGGGGGGCTCCTACGAGCAGTACTTC.

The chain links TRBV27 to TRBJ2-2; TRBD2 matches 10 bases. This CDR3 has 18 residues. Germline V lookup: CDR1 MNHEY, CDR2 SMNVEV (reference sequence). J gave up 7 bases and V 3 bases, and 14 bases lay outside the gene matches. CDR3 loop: CASSFGPSGSGISGELFF. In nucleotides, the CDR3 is TGTGCCAGCAGTTTTGGCCCTAGCGGGAGTGGTATTAGCGGGGAGCTGTTTTTT.

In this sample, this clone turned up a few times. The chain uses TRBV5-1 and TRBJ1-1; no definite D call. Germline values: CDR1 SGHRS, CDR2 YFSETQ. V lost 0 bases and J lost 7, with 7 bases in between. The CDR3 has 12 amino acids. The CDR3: CASSLDGNEAFF. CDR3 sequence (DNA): TGCGCCAGCAGCTTGGACGGAAATGAAGCTTTCTTT. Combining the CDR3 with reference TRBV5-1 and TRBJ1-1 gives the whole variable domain KAGVTQTPRYLIKTRGQQVTLSCSPISGHRSVSWYQQTPGQGLQFLFEYFSETQRNKGNFPGRFSGRQFSNSRSEMNVSTLELGDSALYLCASSLDGNEAFFGQGTRLTVV.

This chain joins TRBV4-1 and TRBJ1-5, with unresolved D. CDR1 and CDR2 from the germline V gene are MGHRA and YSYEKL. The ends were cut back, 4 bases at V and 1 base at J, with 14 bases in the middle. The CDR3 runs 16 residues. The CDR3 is CASSPRNTASNQPQHF. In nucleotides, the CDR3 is TGCGCCAGCAGCCCTCGCAACACCGCGAGCAATCAGCCCCAGCATTTT.

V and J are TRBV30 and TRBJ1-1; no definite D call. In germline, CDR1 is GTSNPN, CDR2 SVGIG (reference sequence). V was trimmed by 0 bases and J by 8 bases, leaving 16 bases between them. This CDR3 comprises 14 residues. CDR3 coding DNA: TGTGCCTGGAGTGTAGAAAGTTCCGGGATGGAAGCTTTCTTT. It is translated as CAWSVESSGMEAFF.

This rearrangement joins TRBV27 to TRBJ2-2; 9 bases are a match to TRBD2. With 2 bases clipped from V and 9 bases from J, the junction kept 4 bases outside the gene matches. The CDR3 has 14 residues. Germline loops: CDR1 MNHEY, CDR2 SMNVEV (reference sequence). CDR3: CASSLIAGARELFF. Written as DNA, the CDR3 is TGTGCCAGCAGTTTAATAGCGGGAGCCAGGGAGCTGTTTTTT.

CDR3 coding DNA: TGTGCCAGCAGCGGCGGGGGACTAGCGGTATACAATGAGCAGTTCTTC. Translated, it gives CASSGGGLAVYNEQFF. The genes are TRBV9 and TRBJ2-1, with 11 nucleotides matching TRBD2. In germline, CDR1 is SGDLS, CDR2 YYNGEE. This CDR3 spans 16 amino acids. Unmatched junction bases numbered 6, after V lost 3 bases and J lost 4 bases.

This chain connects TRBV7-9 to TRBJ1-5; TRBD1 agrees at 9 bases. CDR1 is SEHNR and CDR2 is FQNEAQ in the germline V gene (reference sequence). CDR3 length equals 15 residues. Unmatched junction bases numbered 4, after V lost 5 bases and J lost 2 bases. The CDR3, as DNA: TGTGCCAGCAGCGCACAGGGGGCCGGCAATCAGCCCCAGCATTTT. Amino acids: CASSAQGAGNQPQHF.

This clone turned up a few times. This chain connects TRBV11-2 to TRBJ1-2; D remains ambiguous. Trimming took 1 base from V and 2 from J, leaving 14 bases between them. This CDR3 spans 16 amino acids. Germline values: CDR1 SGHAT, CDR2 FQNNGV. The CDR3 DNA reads TGTGCCAGCAGCTTAGGGTCCACGACCCCCAACTATGGCTACACCTTC. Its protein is CASSLGSTTPNYGYTF.

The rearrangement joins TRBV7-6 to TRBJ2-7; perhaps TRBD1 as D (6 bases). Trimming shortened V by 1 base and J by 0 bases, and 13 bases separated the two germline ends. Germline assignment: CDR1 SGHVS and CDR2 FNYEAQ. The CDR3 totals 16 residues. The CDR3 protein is CASSLDRDALSYEQYF. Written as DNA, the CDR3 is TGTGCCAGCAGCTTAGACAGGGACGCCCTCTCCTACGAGCAGTACTTC.

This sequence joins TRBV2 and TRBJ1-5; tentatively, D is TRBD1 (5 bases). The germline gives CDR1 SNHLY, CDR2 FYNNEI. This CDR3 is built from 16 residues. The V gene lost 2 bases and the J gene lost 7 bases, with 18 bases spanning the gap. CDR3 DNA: TGTGCCAGCAGTGAAAGTGCGACAACAGGTTACCAGCCCCAGCATTTT. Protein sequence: CASSESATTGYQPQHF.

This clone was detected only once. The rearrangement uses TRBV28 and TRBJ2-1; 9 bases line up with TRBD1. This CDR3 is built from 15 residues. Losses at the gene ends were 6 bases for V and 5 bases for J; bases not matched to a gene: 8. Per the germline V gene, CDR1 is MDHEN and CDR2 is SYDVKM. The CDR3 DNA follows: TGTGCCAGCAGGACCGGGACAGGGATTAACAATGAGCAGTTCTTC. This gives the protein CASRTGTGINNEQFF.